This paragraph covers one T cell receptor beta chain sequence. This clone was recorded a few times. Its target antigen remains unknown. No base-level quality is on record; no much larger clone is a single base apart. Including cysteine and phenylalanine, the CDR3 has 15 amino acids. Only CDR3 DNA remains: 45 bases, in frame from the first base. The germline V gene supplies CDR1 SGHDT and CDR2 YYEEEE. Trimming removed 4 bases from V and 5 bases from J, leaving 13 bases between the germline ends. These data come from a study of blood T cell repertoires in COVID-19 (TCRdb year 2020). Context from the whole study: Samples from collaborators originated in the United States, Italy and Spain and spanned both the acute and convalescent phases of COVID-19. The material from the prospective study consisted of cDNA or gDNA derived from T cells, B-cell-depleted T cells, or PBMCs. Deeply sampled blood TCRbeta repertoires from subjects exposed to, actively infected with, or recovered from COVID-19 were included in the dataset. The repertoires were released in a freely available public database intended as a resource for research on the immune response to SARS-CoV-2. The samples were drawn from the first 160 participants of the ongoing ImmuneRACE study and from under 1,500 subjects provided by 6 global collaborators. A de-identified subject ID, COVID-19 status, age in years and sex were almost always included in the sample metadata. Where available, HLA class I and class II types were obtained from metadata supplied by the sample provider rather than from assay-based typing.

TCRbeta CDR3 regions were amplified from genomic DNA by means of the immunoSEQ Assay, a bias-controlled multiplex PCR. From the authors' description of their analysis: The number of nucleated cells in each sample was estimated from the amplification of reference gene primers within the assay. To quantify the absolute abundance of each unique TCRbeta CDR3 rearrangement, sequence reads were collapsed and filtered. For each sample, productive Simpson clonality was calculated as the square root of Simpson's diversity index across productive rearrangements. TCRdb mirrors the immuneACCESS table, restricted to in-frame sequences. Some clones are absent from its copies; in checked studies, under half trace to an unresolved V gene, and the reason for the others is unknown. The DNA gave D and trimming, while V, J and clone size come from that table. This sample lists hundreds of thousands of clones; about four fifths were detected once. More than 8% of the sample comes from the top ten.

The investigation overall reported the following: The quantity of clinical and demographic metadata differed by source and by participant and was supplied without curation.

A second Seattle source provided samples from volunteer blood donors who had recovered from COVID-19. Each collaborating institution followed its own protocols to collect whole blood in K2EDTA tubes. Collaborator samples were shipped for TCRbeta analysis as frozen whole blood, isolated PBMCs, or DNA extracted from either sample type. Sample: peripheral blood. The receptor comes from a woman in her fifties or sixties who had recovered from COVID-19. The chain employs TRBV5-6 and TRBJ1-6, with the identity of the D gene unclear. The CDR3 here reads CASSGRVGDNSPLHF. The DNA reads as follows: TGTGCCAGCAGCGGGAGGGTTGGCGATAATTCACCCCTCCACTTT.